This T cell receptor beta chain stems from a study of human T cells and chemical hapten exposure. Study-level findings and limits: DPC sensitization produced no change in TCRs with frequency above 1 in 1000.

In TCRdb, the RACE reads were re-called with MiXCR into one record per CDR3 protein. The sample carries approximately 96,000 distinct CDR3 sequences, 7% to 10% recorded once. Trimming shortened V by 8 bases and J by 7 bases, and 15 bases separated the two germline ends. CDR3 size: 13 residues. Germline lookup yields CDR1 ENHRY and CDR2 SYGVKD. Indicated time point: patch test 2, 6 weeks after DPC sensitization. Treatment of the sample: therapeutic diphenylcyclopropenone sensitization with weekly scalp DPC. Alopecia patients, 18 to 70 years old and DPC-suitable, served as donors. Ten or more counts support this clonotype. As yet, its antigen is unknown.

Source: whole blood, taken in connection with sensitization to the hapten diphenylcyclopropenone (DPC). This receptor was identified in a middle-aged woman with alopecia areata. Some clones in this sample may be carry-over from other donors' samples. This chain uses TRBV10-3 with TRBJ2-1; D ambiguous. In DNA, the CDR3 is TGTGCCATCTCGGGCCGCGAGGAGAATGAGCAGTTCTTC. Residues: CAISGREENEQFF.